This TCR beta chain was recorded in a study of CD8 T cells in Susac syndrome. Reverse transcription of about 0.5 to 1 ug RNA used random hexamers. A single record per CDR3 protein comes from TCRdb applying MiXCR to the immunoSEQ multiplex PCR reads. The profile shows roughly 200,000 distinct CDR3 sequences, around 95% of them singletons. The CDR3 sequence is 17 residues long. The V segment lost 4 bases and the J segment 4 bases; nucleotides outside the gene matches: 6. Germline assignment: CDR1 MNHNS and CDR2 SASEGT. The sample was CD4+ T cells from PBMCs. This sequence originates from a human donor with multiple sclerosis. The gene calls are TRBV6-1 and TRBJ2-3; 15 bases match TRBD2. The CDR3 region is CASSGDRTSGGADTQYF. The DNA for the CDR3 is TGTGCCAGCAGTGGGGATAGGACTAGCGGGGGGGCAGATACGCAGTATTTT.